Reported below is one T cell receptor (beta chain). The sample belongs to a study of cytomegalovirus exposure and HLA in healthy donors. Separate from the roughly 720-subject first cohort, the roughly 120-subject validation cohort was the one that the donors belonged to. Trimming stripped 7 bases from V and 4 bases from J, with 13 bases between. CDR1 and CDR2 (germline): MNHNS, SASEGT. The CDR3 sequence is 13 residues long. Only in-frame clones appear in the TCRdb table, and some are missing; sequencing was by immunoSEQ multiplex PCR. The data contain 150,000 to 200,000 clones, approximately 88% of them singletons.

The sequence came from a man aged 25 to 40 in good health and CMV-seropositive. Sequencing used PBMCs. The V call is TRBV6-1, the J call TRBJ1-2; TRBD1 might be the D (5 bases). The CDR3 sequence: CASNPTAPYGYTF. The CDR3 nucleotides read TGTGCCAGCAACCCGACAGCGCCCTATGGCTACACCTTC.